Listed here are 12 T cell receptor beta chains from one sample, sequenced in a study of spatial heterogeneity in lung cancer. Time point specified: blood at routine non-recurrence follow-up after resection. TCRdb used MiXCR to reprocess the 5' RACE reads, holding one entry per CDR3 protein. The table lists roughly 18,000 distinct CDR3 sequences, 19% of them singletons. The material was PBMCs, obtained at follow-up. These receptor sequences come from a male donor with early-stage non-small cell lung cancer.

This clonotype has a handful of counts. The chain links TRBV27 to TRBJ2-2, with 15 positions matching TRBD2. Germline V CDR1 and CDR2: MNHEY, SMNVEV (reference sequence). The CDR3 length is 18 residues. J lost 2 bases, V lost 4 bases, and 5 bases had no gene match. CDR3 sequence: CASSSGLAGGLNTGELFF. DNA of the CDR3: TGTGCCAGCAGTTCGGGACTAGCGGGGGGCCTAAACACCGGGGAGCTGTTTTTT.

In this sample, this clonotype turned up many times. This chain links TRBV7-2 with TRBJ2-5; the D gene is possibly TRBD1 (5 bases). The CDR3 is 15 residues long. Germline V lookup: CDR1 SGHTA, CDR2 FQGNSA. Trimming stripped 5 bases from V and 1 base from J, with 14 bases between. This CDR3 reads CASSPQGGAQETQYF. In nucleotides, the CDR3 is TGTGCCAGCAGCCCCCAGGGTGGGGCCCAAGAGACCCAGTACTTC.

This clonotype was detected a few times. This chain joins TRBV6-5 and TRBJ2-7; D perhaps matches TRBD1 (6 bases). The CDR3 spans 15 residues. V lost 8 bases and J lost 0, with 17 bases in between. Germline V gives CDR1 MNHEY, CDR2 SVGAGI. CDR3 nucleotide sequence: TGTGCCAGCCGCGCCCAAAGGGACAACTCCTACGAGCAGTACTTC. It encodes CASRAQRDNSYEQYF.

This clonotype occurred many times. V gene TRBV5-1 combines with J gene TRBJ1-2; D ambiguous. In germline, CDR1 is SGHRS, CDR2 YFSETQ. V was trimmed by 3 bases and J by 6 bases, leaving 15 bases between them. The CDR3 is 14 residues long. CDR3 region: CASSSAPSGHGYTF. The CDR3 region has the DNA TGCGCCAGCAGCTCTGCCCCGTCTGGCCATGGCTACACCTTC. Full variable domain (remainder filled in from reference TRBV5-1 and TRBJ1-2): KAGVTQTPRYLIKTRGQQVTLSCSPISGHRSVSWYQQTPGQGLQFLFEYFSETQRNKGNFPGRFSGRQFSNSRSEMNVSTLELGDSALYLCASSSAPSGHGYTFGSGTRLTVV.

This clonotype was detected a few times. The J gene is TRBJ2-5, the V gene TRBV7-8; D is unresolved. The CDR3 consists of 14 residues. Germline loops: CDR1 SGHVS, CDR2 FQNEAQ. V was cut by 4 bases and J by 1 base, with 10 bases left in between. CDR3 sequence: CASSSDILQETQYF. As DNA, the CDR3 is TGTGCCAGCAGCTCCGACATACTCCAAGAGACCCAGTACTTC.

This clonotype was seen at least ten times. The chain joins TRBV5-6 to TRBJ2-5; 12 positions match TRBD2. The J segment lost 7 bases and the V segment lost 0 bases, leaving 10 bases of the junction unmatched. Germline assignment: CDR1 SGHDT and CDR2 YYEEEE. The CDR3 sequence is 17 residues long. Here the CDR3 DNA reads TGTGCCAGCAGCTTGGGTGGACTAGCGGGGCCCCAGGGGACCCAGTACTTC. This codes for CASSLGGLAGPQGTQYF.

This clonotype was seen more than once but under ten times. This sequence joins TRBV7-6 and TRBJ1-5; TRBD1 is a possible D gene (5 bases). V lost 5 bases, J lost 0 bases, and 14 bases lay in between. The germline V gene encodes CDR1 SGHVS and CDR2 FNYEAQ. This CDR3 contains 16 residues. The CDR3 region has the DNA TGTGCCAGCAGCCGAGACCGACAGTATAGCAATCAGCCCCAGCATTTT. This sequence encodes CASSRDRQYSNQPQHF.

The chain employs TRBV20-1 and TRBJ1-4; possibly TRBD1 for D (6 bases). The germline CDR1 and CDR2 sequences are DFQATT and SNEGSKA (reference sequence). The CDR3 covers 13 residues. V shed 6 bases and J shed 5 bases, with 13 bases lying between them. The CDR3 region has the DNA TGCAGTGCCCCCCCGGGACAAAATGAAAAACTGTTTTTT. Protein: CSAPPGQNEKLFF.

This clonotype was found many times. This CDR3 is CASNRGTAQETQYF. Written as DNA, the CDR3 is TGTGCCAGCAACCGAGGGACAGCCCAAGAGACCCAGTACTTC. The genes are TRBV19 and TRBJ2-5, with TRBD1 matching 7 bases. The junction had 8 bases not matched to a gene; V was cut back by 9 bases and J by 1 base. CDR1 LNHDA and CDR2 SQIVND come from the germline V gene (reference sequence). The CDR3 has 14 amino acids. The full variable domain, with the rest looked up from reference TRBV19 and TRBJ2-5, is DGGITQSPKYLFRKEGQNVTLSCEQNLNHDAMYWYRQDPGQGLRLIYYSQIVNDFQKGDIAEGYSVSREKKESFPLTVTSAQKNPTAFYLCASNRGTAQETQYFGPGTRLLVL.

This clonotype is labeled as medium-sized (0.01 to 0.1%). The chain joins TRBV28 to TRBJ1-5, with a weak D call TRBD1 (5 bases). Germline V CDR1 and CDR2: MDHEN, SYDVKM. Deletions cut 7 bases from V and 12 bases from J, with 16 bases between. The CDR3 extends over 12 amino acids. CDR3 bases: TGTGCCAGCACACCACCAAGGGGAGTCCAGCATTTT. Its protein product is CASTPPRGVQHF.

This clonotype has at least ten counts. The gene calls are TRBV5-6 and TRBJ2-7; D gene unclear. The ends were cut back, 2 bases at V and 1 base at J, with 4 bases in the middle. This CDR3 comprises 12 residues. Germline V CDR1 and CDR2: SGHDT, YYEEEE. Here the CDR3 reads CASSFQSYEQYF. As DNA, the CDR3 is TGTGCCAGCAGCTTCCAGTCCTACGAGCAGTACTTC.

The chain joins TRBV7-9 to TRBJ2-7; 8 bases line up with TRBD2. CDR1 and CDR2 (germline): SEHNR, FQNEAQ (reference sequence). The CDR3 is made up of 15 amino acids. Germline trimming cut 2 bases from V and 2 bases from J; bases unmatched to any gene: 5. The DNA of the CDR3 is TGTGCCAGCAGCTTACGGCGGGGGGCAACCTACGAGCAGTACTTC. Protein product: CASSLRRGATYEQYF.